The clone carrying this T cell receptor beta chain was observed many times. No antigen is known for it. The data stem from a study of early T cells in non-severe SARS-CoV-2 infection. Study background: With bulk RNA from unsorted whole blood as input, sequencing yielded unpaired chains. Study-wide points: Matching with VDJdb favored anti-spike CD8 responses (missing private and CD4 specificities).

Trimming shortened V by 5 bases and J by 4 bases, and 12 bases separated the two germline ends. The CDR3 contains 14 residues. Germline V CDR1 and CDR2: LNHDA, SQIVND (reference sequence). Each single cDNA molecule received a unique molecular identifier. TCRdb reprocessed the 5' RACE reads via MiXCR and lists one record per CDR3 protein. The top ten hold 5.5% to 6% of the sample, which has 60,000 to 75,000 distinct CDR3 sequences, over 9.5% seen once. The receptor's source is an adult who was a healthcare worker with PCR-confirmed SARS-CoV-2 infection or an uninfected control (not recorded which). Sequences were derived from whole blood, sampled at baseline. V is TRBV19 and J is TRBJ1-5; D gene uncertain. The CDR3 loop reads CASSLTAPNQPQHF. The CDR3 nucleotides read TGTGCCAGTAGTTTAACGGCGCCGAATCAGCCCCAGCATTTT.